The rows below give T cell receptor beta chains drawn from one sample of a study of blood T cell repertoires in COVID-19. Only in-frame clones appear in the TCRdb table, and some are missing; sequencing was by immunoSEQ multiplex PCR. The sample holds 350,000 to 450,000 clones; roughly nine tenths are singletons and the top ten take 0.95% to 1.5%. The material sequenced was peripheral blood. The receptors come from a man aged 35-49 years with acute or convalescent COVID-19. Each CDR3 is given with its conserved first and last residue. Fields, in order: J gene, clone size, D gene, V gene, CDR3 protein, CDR3 DNA. D genes are given only for firm matches. For some rows the clone size is stated as once, few or many, or as a class when expanded; others skip it.

>TRBJ2-7|NA|TRBD1|TRBV27
CASGLGTGIEGEQYF
TGTGCCAGCGGATTAGGGACAGGGATAGAAGGCGAGCAGTACTTC
>TRBJ1-2|few|NA|TRBV28
CASRGAHLGYTF
TGTGCCAGCAGAGGGGCCCACCTAGGCTACACCTTC
>TRBJ1-3|NA|NA|TRBV19
CASSIGGALTVSGNTIYF
TGTGCCAGTAGTATCGGCGGGGCCTTGACGGTCTCTGGAAACACCATATATTTT
>TRBJ2-2|NA|TRBD2|TRBV7-3
CASSFRTSNTGELFF
TGTGCCAGCAGCTTTCGGACTAGCAACACCGGGGAGCTGTTTTTT
>TRBJ2-3|NA|NA|TRBV11-2
CASSSDSSGSNTQYF
TGTGCCAGCAGCTCGGACTCCTCGGGGTCGAATACGCAGTATTTT
>TRBJ1-6|NA|NA|TRBV28
CASRDWDSPLHF
TGTGCCAGCCGGGACTGGGATTCACCCCTCCACTTT
>TRBJ2-7|once|TRBD1|TRBV7-9
CASSLARDRGPYEQYF
TGTGCCAGCAGCTTAGCGCGGGACAGGGGCCCTTACGAGCAGTACTTC
>TRBJ1-1|NA|NA|TRBV4-2
CASSQDHGNTEAFF
TGTGCCAGCAGCCAAGATCACGGGAACACTGAAGCTTTCTTT
>TRBJ2-2|NA|TRBD2|TRBV10-1
CASSPGLAVFTGELFF
TGCGCCAGCAGCCCGGGACTAGCGGTTTTCACCGGGGAGCTGTTTTTT
>TRBJ1-1|NA|NA|TRBV30
CAWNRQVNTEAFF
TGTGCCTGGAACAGACAGGTGAACACTGAAGCTTTCTTT
>TRBJ1-5|NA|NA|TRBV7-9
CASSLHAGVDQPQHF
TGTGCCAGCTCCTTGCATGCAGGGGTAGATCAGCCCCAGCATTTT
>TRBJ1-3|NA|TRBD1|TRBV4-2
CASSFRASQGAAGNTIYF
TGTGCCAGCAGCTTCCGGGCCTCACAGGGGGCGGCTGGAAACACCATATATTTT
>TRBJ1-6|NA|NA|TRBV10-3
CAISAGNSPLHF
TGTGCCATCAGTGCGGGTAATTCACCCCTCCACTTT
>TRBJ1-2|once|NA|TRBV18
CASSPDRGSYGYTF
TGTGCCAGCTCACCTGACCGGGGGAGCTATGGCTACACCTTC
>TRBJ1-5|NA|NA|TRBV20-1
CSVNSQPQHF
TGCAGTGTCAACAGTCAGCCCCAGCATTTT
>TRBJ2-5|NA|TRBD2|TRBV7-9
CASSFGIAGGPETQYF
TGTGCCAGCAGCTTTGGGATAGCGGGGGGGCCCGAGACCCAGTACTTC
>TRBJ2-7|NA|NA|TRBV12-3/TRBV12-4
CASRLGGFYEQYF
TGTGCCAGCAGGCTGGGGGGATTTTACGAGCAGTACTTC
>TRBJ2-1|NA|TRBD1|TRBV14
CASSQTGVPYNEQFF
TGTGCCAGCAGCCAGACAGGGGTCCCCTACAATGAGCAGTTCTTC
>TRBJ1-1|NA|NA|TRBV9
CASSVVASNTEAFF
TGTGCCAGCAGCGTAGTGGCTAGTAACACTGAAGCTTTCTTT
>TRBJ1-1|NA|TRBD1|TRBV5-6
CASSHRGRYTEAFF
TGTGCCAGCAGCCACAGGGGGCGGTACACTGAAGCTTTCTTT
>TRBJ1-2|NA|TRBD1|TRBV6-8
CASSYSYPRDRGSNYGYTF
TGTGCCAGCAGTTACTCTTACCCCCGGGACAGGGGATCTAACTATGGCTACACCTTC
>TRBJ1-1|NA|NA|TRBV9
CASSLEGAGTEAFF
TGTGCCAGCAGCCTGGAGGGTGCGGGAACTGAAGCTTTCTTT
>TRBJ1-5|few|NA|TRBV7-9
CASSYGDSNQPQHF
TGTGCCAGCAGCTACGGGGATAGCAATCAGCCCCAGCATTTT
>TRBJ2-1|NA|NA|TRBV25-1
CASSDPTSLGYNEQFF
TGTGCCAGCAGTGACCCAACTAGCCTTGGTTACAATGAGCAGTTCTTC
>TRBJ2-7|once|NA|TRBV28
CATGGDSSYEQYF
TGTGCCACCGGAGGGGACAGCTCCTACGAGCAGTACTTC
>TRBJ1-3|NA|NA|TRBV27
CASRRVSGGNTIYF
TGTGCCAGCAGGAGGGTTTCGGGGGGAAACACCATATATTTT
>TRBJ1-3|NA|NA|TRBV5-1
CASSPGSLAQAGNTIYF
TGCGCCAGCAGCCCGGGATCCCTCGCCCAGGCGGGAAACACCATATATTTT
>TRBJ2-2|NA|TRBD1|TRBV19
CASSIIGGRSNTGELFF
TGTGCCAGTAGTATCATAGGGGGCAGGTCGAACACCGGGGAGCTGTTTTTT
>TRBJ2-1|NA|TRBD2|TRBV19
CASSMGTSGGLYNEQFF
TGTGCCAGTAGTATGGGGACTAGCGGGGGACTATACAATGAGCAGTTCTTC
>TRBJ2-7|NA|TRBD2|TRBV2
CASRGLVDDEQYF
TGTGCCAGCAGAGGACTAGTAGACGACGAGCAGTACTTC
>TRBJ1-2|NA|NA|TRBV5-5
CASSLDQTNYGYTF
TGTGCCAGCAGCTTGGATCAGACTAACTATGGCTACACCTTC
>TRBJ1-3|NA|TRBD1|TRBV6-4
CASSDSTGGNTIYF
TGTGCCAGCAGTGACTCGACAGGGGGAAACACCATATATTTT
>TRBJ2-3|NA|NA|TRBV6-5
CASSRGGNTDTQYF
TGTGCCAGCAGTCGCGGGGGCAACACAGATACGCAGTATTTT
>TRBJ1-1|NA|TRBD1|TRBV27
CASSWTYRGRRNTEAFF
TGTGCCAGCAGTTGGACATACAGGGGGCGTCGGAACACTGAAGCTTTCTTT
>TRBJ2-3|NA|NA|TRBV11-1
CASSLWGEPDTQYF
TGTGCCAGCAGCTTATGGGGGGAACCAGATACGCAGTATTTT
>TRBJ1-5|once|NA|TRBV27
CASGGGGDQPQHF
TGTGCCAGCGGAGGGGGGGGCGATCAGCCCCAGCATTTT
>TRBJ1-1|once|NA|TRBV7-9
CASSPIYRLQQRNTEAFF
TGTGCCAGCAGCCCGATATATCGCCTCCAACAGAGGAACACTGAAGCTTTCTTT
>TRBJ1-2|NA|NA|TRBV5-5
CASSLVGGMVDGYTF
TGTGCCAGCAGCTTGGTGGGGGGGATGGTGGATGGCTACACCTTC
>TRBJ1-1|NA|NA|TRBV6-5
CASSYSRSENTEAFF
TGTGCCAGCAGTTACTCCCGGTCCGAGAACACTGAAGCTTTCTTT
>TRBJ2-3|once|NA|TRBV11-3
CASSPGYSTDTQYF
TGTGCCAGCAGCCCGGGGTATTCGACAGATACGCAGTATTTT
>TRBJ1-5|NA|NA|TRBV28
CAIQGGGNQPQHF
TGTGCCATCCAGGGTGGAGGCAATCAGCCCCAGCATTTT
>TRBJ1-4|NA|NA|TRBV24-1
CATSTGADEKLFF
TGTGCCACCAGTACAGGCGCGGATGAAAAACTGTTTTTT
>TRBJ1-1|NA|NA|TRBV6-1
CASSDMGSMNTEAFF
TGTGCCAGCAGTGACATGGGGAGTATGAACACTGAAGCTTTCTTT
>TRBJ2-2|NA|NA|TRBV5-5
CASRAGLDTGELFF
TGTGCCAGCAGGGCAGGATTGGACACCGGGGAGCTGTTTTTT
>TRBJ2-1|NA|TRBD2|TRBV4-3
CASSLHTTSGDPYNEQFF
TGCGCCAGCAGCCTACACACAACTAGCGGGGACCCTTACAATGAGCAGTTCTTC
>TRBJ1-3|NA|NA|TRBV6-5
CASSYSGGVGNTIYF
TGTGCCAGCAGTTACTCAGGAGGGGTAGGAAACACCATATATTTT
>TRBJ2-7|NA|NA|TRBV7-2
CASILESYEQYF
TGTGCCAGCATACTAGAGTCCTACGAGCAGTACTTC
>TRBJ2-2|NA|TRBD1|TRBV6-5
CASRTGANTGELFF
TGTGCCAGCAGAACAGGGGCGAACACCGGGGAGCTGTTTTTT
>TRBJ1-1|NA|TRBD1|TRBV6-5
CASRQGVMNTEAFF
TGTGCCAGCAGACAGGGGGTAATGAACACTGAAGCTTTCTTT
>TRBJ2-7|NA|TRBD1|TRBV5-4
CASSLGQGASAEQYF
TGTGCCAGCAGCTTGGGGCAGGGGGCATCGGCCGAGCAGTACTTC
>TRBJ1-4|NA|NA|TRBV28
CASSSLQGPTNEKLFF
TGTGCCAGCAGTTCCCTACAGGGCCCAACTAATGAAAAACTGTTTTTT
>TRBJ1-5|once|TRBD1|TRBV19
CASTRTGLPAQPQHF
TGTGCCAGTACCCGGACAGGGCTCCCAGCTCAGCCCCAGCATTTT
>TRBJ2-6|NA|NA|TRBV30
CAWSAGNVLTF
TGTGCCTGGAGTGCGGGGAACGTCCTGACTTTC
>TRBJ1-3|NA|NA|TRBV3-1/TRBV3-2
CASSQGTPMTASRNTIYF
TGTGCCAGCAGCCAAGGAACGCCCATGACGGCTAGCCGAAACACCATATATTTT
>TRBJ2-1|NA|TRBD1|TRBV11-3
CASSTPGQAFGEQFF
TGTGCCAGCAGTACGCCGGGACAGGCATTTGGTGAGCAGTTCTTC